The T cell receptor (beta chain) described here comes from a study of human T cells and chemical hapten exposure. About the research overall: Read at 6 days, the patch tests placed 0.01% DPC on the upper back.

From the RACE reads, TCRdb called clonotypes with MiXCR, one entry per CDR3 protein. The sample includes fewer than 200,000 distinct CDR3 sequences, 25% to 35% seen only once; the top ten take under 3%. The sample's time point: pre-sensitization, week 0. Stated treatment: therapeutic diphenylcyclopropenone sensitization with weekly scalp DPC. V lost 5 bases and J 5 bases, leaving 15 bases between the germline ends. From germline, CDR1 is MNHEY and CDR2 SMNVEV (reference sequence). This CDR3 region has 15 residues. The receptor was isolated from a woman under 40 with alopecia areata. Some clones in this sample may be carry-over from other donors' samples. The chain employs TRBV27 and TRBJ2-2, with D possibly being TRBD2 (5 bases). The source material was whole blood, sampled in connection with sensitization to the hapten diphenylcyclopropenone (DPC). For the CDR3, the DNA is TGTGCCAGCAGTCCCCAGCGGACCGTTACCGGGGAGCTGTTTTTT. Translated, it gives CASSPQRTVTGELFF.